The sequence of this T cell receptor (beta chain) was determined in a study of blood T cell repertoires in COVID-19 (dated by TCRdb to about 2020). Background for the entire study: Samples covering the acute and convalescent phases of COVID-19 were provided by collaborators in the United States, Italy and Spain. The prospective study material was composed of cDNA or gDNA derived from T cells, B-cell-depleted T cells, or PBMCs. Deeply sampled blood TCRbeta repertoires from subjects exposed to, actively infected with, or recovered from COVID-19 were included in the dataset. The repertoires were made available in a free public database intended to serve as a resource for research on the immune response to SARS-CoV-2. The samples were drawn from the first 160 participants of the ongoing ImmuneRACE study and from 1,254 subjects provided by 6 global collaborators. Nearly every sample came with metadata listing a de-identified subject ID, COVID-19 status, age in years and sex. Where available, HLA class I and class II types were obtained from metadata supplied by the sample provider rather than from assay-based typing.

TCRbeta CDR3 regions were amplified from genomic DNA by means of the immunoSEQ Assay, a bias-controlled multiplex PCR. On the study's bioinformatics: The number of nucleated cells in each sample was estimated by amplification of reference gene primers within the assay. To quantify the absolute abundance of each unique TCRbeta CDR3 rearrangement, sequence reads were collapsed and filtered. For each sample, productive Simpson clonality was calculated as the square root of Simpson's diversity index over productive rearrangements. TCRdb retrieved this table from immuneACCESS and kept in-frame rearrangements only. Not all clones are present; in checked studies, unresolved V genes account for under half, and no reason is known for the remainder. The D gene and trimming were derived from the DNA, and the V and J assignments and clone size from that table. The sample table holds 130,000 or so clones, of which just over 85% were seen once. Around 8.5% of the sample lies in the top ten.

Broader findings and caveats from the paper: The quantity of clinical and demographic metadata differed by source and by participant and was supplied without curation.

Collaborating institutions collected whole blood in K2EDTA tubes following their own protocols. For TCRbeta analysis, collaborator samples were shipped as frozen whole blood, as isolated PBMCs, or as DNA extracted from either sample type. The germline V gene (reference sequence) specifies DFQATT as CDR1 and SNEGSKA as CDR2. Here V drops 3 bases and J drops 7 bases, and the junction holds 10 bases not matched to any gene. The CDR3 starts with the cysteine, ends with the phenylalanine, and has 15 residues. Left in the record is the CDR3 DNA by itself, 45 bases read in frame from the first base. To note about this clone: Its antigen is unknown. No much larger clone is present one base from it, and per-base qualities are unavailable.

The sequence was collected from a woman in her sixties or seventies with acute or convalescent COVID-19. The V and J genes are TRBV20-1 and TRBJ2-1, and TRBD2 matches 9 of the central bases. Sequencing was performed on peripheral blood. Here is the DNA: TGCAGTGCTAGTTCCGCGGGGGGGCCTAGAAATGAGCAGTTCTTC. Its product reads: CSASSAGGPRNEQFF.